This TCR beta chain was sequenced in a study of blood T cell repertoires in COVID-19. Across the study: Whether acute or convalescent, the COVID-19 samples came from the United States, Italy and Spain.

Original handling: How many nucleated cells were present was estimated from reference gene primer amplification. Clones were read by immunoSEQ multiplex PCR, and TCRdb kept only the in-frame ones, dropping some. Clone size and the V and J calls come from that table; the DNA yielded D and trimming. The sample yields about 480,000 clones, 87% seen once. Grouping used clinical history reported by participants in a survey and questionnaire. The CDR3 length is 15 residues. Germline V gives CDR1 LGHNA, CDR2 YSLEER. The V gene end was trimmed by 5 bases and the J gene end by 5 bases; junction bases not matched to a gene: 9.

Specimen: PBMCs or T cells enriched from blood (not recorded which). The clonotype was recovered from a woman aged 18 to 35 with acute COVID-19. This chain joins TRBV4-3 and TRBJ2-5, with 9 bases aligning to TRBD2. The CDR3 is CASSNSGRGGETQYF. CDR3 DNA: TGCGCCAGCAGCAATAGCGGGAGAGGTGGGGAGACCCAGTACTTC.